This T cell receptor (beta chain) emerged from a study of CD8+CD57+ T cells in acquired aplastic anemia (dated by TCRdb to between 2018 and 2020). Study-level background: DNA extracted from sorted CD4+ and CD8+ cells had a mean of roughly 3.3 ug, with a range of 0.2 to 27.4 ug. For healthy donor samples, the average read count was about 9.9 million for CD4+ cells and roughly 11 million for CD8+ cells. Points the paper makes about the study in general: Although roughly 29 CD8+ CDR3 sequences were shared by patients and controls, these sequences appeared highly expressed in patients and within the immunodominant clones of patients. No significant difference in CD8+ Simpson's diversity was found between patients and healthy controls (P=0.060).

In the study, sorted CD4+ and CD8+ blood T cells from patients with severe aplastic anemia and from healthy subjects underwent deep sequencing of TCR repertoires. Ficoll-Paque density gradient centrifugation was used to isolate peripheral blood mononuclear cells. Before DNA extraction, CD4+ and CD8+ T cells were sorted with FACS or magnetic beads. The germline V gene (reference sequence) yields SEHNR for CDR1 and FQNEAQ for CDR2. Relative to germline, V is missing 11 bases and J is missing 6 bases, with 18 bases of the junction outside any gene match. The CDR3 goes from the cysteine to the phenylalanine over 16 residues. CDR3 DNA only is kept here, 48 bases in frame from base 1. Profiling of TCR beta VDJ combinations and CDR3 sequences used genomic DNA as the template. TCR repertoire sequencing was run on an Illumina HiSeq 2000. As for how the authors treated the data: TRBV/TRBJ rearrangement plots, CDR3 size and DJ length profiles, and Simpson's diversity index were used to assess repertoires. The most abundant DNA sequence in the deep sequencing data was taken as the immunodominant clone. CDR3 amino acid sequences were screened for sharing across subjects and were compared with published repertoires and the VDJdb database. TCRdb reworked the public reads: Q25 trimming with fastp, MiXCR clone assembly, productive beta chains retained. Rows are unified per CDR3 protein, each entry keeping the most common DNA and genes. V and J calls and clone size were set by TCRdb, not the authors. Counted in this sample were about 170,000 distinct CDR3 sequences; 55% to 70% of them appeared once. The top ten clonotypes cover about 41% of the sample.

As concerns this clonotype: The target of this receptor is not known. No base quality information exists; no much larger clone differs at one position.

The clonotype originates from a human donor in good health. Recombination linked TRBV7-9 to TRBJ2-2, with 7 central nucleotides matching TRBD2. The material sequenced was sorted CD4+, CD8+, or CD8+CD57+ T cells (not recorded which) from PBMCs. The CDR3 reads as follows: CAGNYLASGGAGELFF. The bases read TGTGCCGGCAACTACCTCGCTAGCGGTGGCGCCGGGGAGCTGTTTTTT. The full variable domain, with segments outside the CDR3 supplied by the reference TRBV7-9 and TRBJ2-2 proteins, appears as DTGVSQNPRHKITKRGQNVTFRCDPISEHNRLYWYRQTLGQGPEFLTYFQNEAQLEKSRLLSDRFSAERPKGSFSTLEIQRTEQGDSAMYLCAGNYLASGGAGELFFGEGSRLTVL.